This TCR beta chain was captured in a study of Ad26.COV2.S vaccination and SARS-CoV-2 variants. About the study: Intramuscular Ad26.COV2.S at 5x10^10 or 1x10^11 viral particles.

This clone has just one count. The antigen is unknown. V was pared by 1 base and J by 6 bases, with 11 bases between. Germline V CDR1 and CDR2: MNHEY, SMNVEV (reference sequence). This CDR3 is 14 amino acids long. The study, taken as a whole, reports: Measures of TCR breadth and depth may have fallen short of total T cell responses.

Profiling relied on immunoSEQ multiplex PCR, and the TCRdb table lists in-frame clones only, not all of them. The sample lists hundreds of thousands of clones; 89% were seen once. The treatment was: approximately 18 received Ad26.COV2.S at low or high dose, single or two shots; about 5 received placebo; per-sample allocation not given. Following the first vaccine or placebo injection, samples were taken on day 63. The receptor comes from a person aged 18 to 59 who received the Ad26.COV2.S COVID-19 vaccine or a placebo. The sequences come from peripheral blood, collected in a trial of Ad26.COV2.S vaccine versus placebo. This chain joins TRBV27 and TRBJ2-3, with a possible D match to TRBD2 (5 bases). The DNA for the CDR3 is TGTGCCAGCAGTTTATTAGGGAGAGGGGATACGCAGTATTTT. Translation gives CASSLLGRGDTQYF.